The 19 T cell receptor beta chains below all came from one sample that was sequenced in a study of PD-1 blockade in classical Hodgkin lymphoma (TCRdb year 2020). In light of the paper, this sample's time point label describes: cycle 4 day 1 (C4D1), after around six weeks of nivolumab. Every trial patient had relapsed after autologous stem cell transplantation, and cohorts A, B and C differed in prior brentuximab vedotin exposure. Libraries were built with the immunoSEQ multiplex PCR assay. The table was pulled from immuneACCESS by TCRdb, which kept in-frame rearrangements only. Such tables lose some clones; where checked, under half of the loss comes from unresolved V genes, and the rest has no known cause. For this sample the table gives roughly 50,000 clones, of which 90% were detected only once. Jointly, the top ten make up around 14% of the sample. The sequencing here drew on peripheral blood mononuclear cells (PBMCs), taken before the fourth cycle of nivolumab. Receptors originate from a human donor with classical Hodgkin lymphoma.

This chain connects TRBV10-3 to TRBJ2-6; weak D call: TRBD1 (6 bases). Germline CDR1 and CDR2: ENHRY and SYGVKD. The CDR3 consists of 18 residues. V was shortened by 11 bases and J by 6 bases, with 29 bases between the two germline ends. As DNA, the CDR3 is TGTGCCGCAGCCGACGACAGGCTTGGGTTTGCGGAGGCCAACGTCCTGACTTTC. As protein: CAAADDRLGFAEANVLTF.

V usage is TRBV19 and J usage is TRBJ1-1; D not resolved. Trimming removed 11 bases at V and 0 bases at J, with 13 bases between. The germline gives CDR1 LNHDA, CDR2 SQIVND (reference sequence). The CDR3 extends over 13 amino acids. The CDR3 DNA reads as TGTGCCGTCTCGGGCACCTTGAACACTGAAGCTTTCTTT. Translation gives CAVSGTLNTEAFF.

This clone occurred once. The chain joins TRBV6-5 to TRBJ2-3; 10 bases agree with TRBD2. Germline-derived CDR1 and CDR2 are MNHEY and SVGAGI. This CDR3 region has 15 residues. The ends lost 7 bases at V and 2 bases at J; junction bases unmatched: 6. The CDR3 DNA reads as TGTGCCAGCACCTATAGCGGGAGGTCCACAGATACGCAGTATTTT. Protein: CASTYSGRSTDTQYF.

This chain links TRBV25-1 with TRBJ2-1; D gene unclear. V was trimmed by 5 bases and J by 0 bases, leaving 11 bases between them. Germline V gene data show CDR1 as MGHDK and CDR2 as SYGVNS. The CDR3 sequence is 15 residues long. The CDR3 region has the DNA TGTGCCAGCAGTTGGGGTTTTAGCTCCTACAATGAGCAGTTCTTC. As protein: CASSWGFSSYNEQFF.

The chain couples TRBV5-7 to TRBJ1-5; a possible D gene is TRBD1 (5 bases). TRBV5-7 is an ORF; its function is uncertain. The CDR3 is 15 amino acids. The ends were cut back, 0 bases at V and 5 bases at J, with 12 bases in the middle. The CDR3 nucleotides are TGTGCCAGCAGCTTGGGGGGGTTGGGGGATCAGCCCCAGCATTTT. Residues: CASSLGGLGDQPQHF.

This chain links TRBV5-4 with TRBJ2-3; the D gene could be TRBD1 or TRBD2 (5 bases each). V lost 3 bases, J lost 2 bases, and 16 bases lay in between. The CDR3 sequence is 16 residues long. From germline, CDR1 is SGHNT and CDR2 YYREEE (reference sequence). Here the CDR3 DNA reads TGTGCCAGCAGCTCCCATCTACTAGGGGCCACAGATACGCAGTATTTT. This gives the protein CASSSHLLGATDTQYF.

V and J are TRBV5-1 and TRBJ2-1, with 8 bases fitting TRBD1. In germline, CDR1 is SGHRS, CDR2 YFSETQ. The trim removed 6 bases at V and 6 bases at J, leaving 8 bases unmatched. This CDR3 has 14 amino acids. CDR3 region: CASTLGTGFNEQFF. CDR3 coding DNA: TGCGCCAGCACCCTCGGGACAGGCTTCAATGAGCAGTTCTTC.

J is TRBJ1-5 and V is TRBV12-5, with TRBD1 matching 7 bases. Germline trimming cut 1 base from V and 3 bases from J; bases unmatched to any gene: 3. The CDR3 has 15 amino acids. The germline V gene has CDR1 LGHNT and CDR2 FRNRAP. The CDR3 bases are TGTGCTAGTGGTTTGGGGACAGGACACAATCAGCCCCAGCATTTT. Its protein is CASGLGTGHNQPQHF.

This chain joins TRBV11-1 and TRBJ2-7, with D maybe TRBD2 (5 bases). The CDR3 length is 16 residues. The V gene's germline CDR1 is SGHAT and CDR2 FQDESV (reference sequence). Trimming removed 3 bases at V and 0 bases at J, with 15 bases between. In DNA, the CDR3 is TGTGCCAGCAGCTTTTACCCAGCGGCCAGCTCCTACGAGCAGTACTTC. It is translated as CASSFYPAASSYEQYF.

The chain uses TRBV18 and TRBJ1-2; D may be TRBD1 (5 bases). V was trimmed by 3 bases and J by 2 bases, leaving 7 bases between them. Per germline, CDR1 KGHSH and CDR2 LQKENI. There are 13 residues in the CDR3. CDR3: CASSPGPNYGYTF. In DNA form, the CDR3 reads TGTGCCAGCTCACCGGGACCCAACTATGGCTACACCTTC. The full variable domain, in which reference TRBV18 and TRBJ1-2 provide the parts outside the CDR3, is NAGVMQNPRHLVRRRGQEARLRCSPMKGHSHVYWYRQLPEEGLKFMVYLQKENIIDESGMPKERFSAEFPKEGPSILRIQQVVRGDSAAYFCASSPGPNYGYTFGSGTRLTVV.

CDR3 sequence (DNA): TGTGCCAGTAGTATATCCCTCGGCAGGGGAACGAATCAGCCCCAGCATTTT. Translating it yields CASSISLGRGTNQPQHF. V gene TRBV19 combines with J gene TRBJ1-5, with D perhaps TRBD1 (6 bases). CDR1 and CDR2 (germline): LNHDA, SQIVND (reference sequence). The CDR3 is 17 amino acids. With 2 bases removed from V and 4 bases from J, the gap between germline ends came to 18 bases.

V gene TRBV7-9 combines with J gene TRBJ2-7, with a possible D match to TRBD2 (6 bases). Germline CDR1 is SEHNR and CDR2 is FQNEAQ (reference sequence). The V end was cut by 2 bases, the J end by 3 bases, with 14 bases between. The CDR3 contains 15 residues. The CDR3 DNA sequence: TGTGCCAGCAGCTTACAGTGGGAGGCGGGCTACGAGCAGTACTTC. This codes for CASSLQWEAGYEQYF.

CDR3 bases: TGTGCCAGCAGCTTTACCCGGACAGGGCACTATGGCTACACCTTC. Translation gives CASSFTRTGHYGYTF. The J gene is TRBJ1-2, the V gene TRBV11-2, with TRBD1 identical over 8 bases. Unmatched junction bases numbered 6, after V lost 3 bases and J lost 3 bases. Germline lookup yields CDR1 SGHAT and CDR2 FQNNGV. This CDR3 is built from 15 residues.

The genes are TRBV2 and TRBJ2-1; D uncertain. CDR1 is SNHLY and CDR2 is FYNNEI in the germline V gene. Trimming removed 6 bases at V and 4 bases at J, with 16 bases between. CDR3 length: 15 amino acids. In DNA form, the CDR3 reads TGTGCCAGCAGCGCCGGACCAAAGGAGTACAATGAGCAGTTCTTC. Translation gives CASSAGPKEYNEQFF.

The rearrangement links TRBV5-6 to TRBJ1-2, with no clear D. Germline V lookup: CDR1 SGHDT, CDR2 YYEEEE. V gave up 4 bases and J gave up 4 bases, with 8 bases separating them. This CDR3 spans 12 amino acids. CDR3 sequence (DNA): TGTGCCAGCAGCGAAGGATTCTATGGCTACACCTTC. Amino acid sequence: CASSEGFYGYTF.

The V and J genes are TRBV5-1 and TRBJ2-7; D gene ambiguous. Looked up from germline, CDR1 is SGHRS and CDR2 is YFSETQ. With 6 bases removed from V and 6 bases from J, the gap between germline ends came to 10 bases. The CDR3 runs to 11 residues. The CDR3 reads CASMLGGEQYF. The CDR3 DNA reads TGCGCCAGCATGCTAGGCGGCGAGCAGTACTTC.

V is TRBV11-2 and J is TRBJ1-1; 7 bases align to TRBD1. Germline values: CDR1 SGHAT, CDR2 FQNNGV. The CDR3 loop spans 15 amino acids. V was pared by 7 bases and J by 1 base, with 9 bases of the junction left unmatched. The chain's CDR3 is CASMLNRGRNTEAFF. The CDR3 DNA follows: TGTGCCAGCATGCTAAACAGGGGCAGGAACACTGAAGCTTTCTTT.

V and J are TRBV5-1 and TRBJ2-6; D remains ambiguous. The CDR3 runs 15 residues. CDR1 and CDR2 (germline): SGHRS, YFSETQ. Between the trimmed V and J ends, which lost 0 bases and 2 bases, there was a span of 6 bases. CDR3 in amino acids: CASSLVGTGANVLTF. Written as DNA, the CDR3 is TGCGCCAGCAGCTTGGTGGGCACTGGGGCCAACGTCCTGACTTTC.

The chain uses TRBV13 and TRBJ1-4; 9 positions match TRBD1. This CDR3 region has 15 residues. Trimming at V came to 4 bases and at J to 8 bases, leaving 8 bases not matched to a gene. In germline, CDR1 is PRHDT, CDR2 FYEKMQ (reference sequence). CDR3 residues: CASSSRDRDREKLFF. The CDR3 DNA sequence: TGTGCCAGCAGCTCCCGGGACAGGGACAGAGAAAAACTGTTTTTT.